The rows below give T cell receptor beta chains drawn from one sample of a study of cytomegalovirus exposure and HLA in healthy donors. The repertoire was sequenced with immunoSEQ multiplex PCR; TCRdb's copy has only in-frame clones and lacks some. The sample lists some 150,000 clones, roughly 77% occurring once. The sample was PBMCs. The receptors stem from a man aged 25-45 years in good health and CMV-seronegative. Each CDR3 is given with its conserved first and last residue. The size field is filled for only some rows; it gives once, few, many or a size class.

v_call,clone_size,j_call,cdr3_aa
TRBV15,few,TRBJ2-7,CATSRDYGQGRPYEQYF
TRBV6-5,.,TRBJ2-5,CASSYSSGTTETQYF
TRBV28,.,TRBJ1-2,CASSRQGAGYTF
TRBV7-9,.,TRBJ2-3,CASSFRGGRDTQYF
TRBV2,.,TRBJ2-7,CASRVAGQGSNEQYF
TRBV28,.,TRBJ2-3,CASTSGQVHTDTQYF
TRBV7-8,.,TRBJ2-7,CASSLEQGGSYEQYF
TRBV6-4,.,TRBJ2-1,CASSETQGAGEQFF
TRBV30,.,TRBJ2-7,CAWSGGGTPRYEQYF
TRBV7-9,many,TRBJ2-3,CASRELADTQYF
TRBV27,few,TRBJ2-2,CASSSTRVPGELFF
TRBV12-1,few,TRBJ2-7,CARWDSYEQYF
TRBV6-1,.,TRBJ2-3,CASSPAGGVTDTQYF
TRBV6-5,few,TRBJ1-6,CASRRTSRQGTLHF
TRBV5-4,.,TRBJ2-7,CASSSIPGGRSYEQYF
TRBV19,.,TRBJ1-1,CASSLGGMSTEAFF
TRBV28,.,TRBJ2-2,CASSSPTGMGWVTGELFF
TRBV7-8,.,TRBJ1-2,CASSLATEANYGYTF
TRBV4-1,.,TRBJ2-7,CASSPGGTNEQYF
TRBV29-1,.,TRBJ1-5,CSVTYGTGENQPQHF
TRBV5-5,few,TRBJ2-2,CASSSRGGTDLTGELFF
TRBV4-1,few,TRBJ2-7,CASSQRLDSYEQYF
TRBV6-1,few,TRBJ1-2,CASSERGVVTGENGYTF
TRBV5-1,.,TRBJ2-3,CASSPAMRSDTQYF
TRBV4-1,once,TRBJ1-1,CASSPENRDTEAFF
TRBV28,.,TRBJ1-1,CASSLTGARRKMNTEAFF
TRBV5-4,once,TRBJ1-1,CASSLEGGGTEAFF
TRBV11-3,.,TRBJ2-5,CASSLSRTQYF
TRBV29-1,.,TRBJ1-2,CSAWRTGANYGYTF
TRBV7-9,.,TRBJ1-1,CASGNLNTEAFF
TRBV18,.,TRBJ1-2,CASVPGQGLYGYTF
TRBV21-1,.,TRBJ1-1,CASSKALVRGKNTEAFF
TRBV2,.,TRBJ1-4,CASSGGQGGKLFF
TRBV19,once,TRBJ2-7,CASSPGAGEFPYEQYF
TRBV5-6,.,TRBJ1-6,CASSPYGTGGRNSPLHF
TRBV6-5,.,TRBJ1-5,CASSYDAGDNQPQNF
TRBV9,once,TRBJ2-1,CASSVGARQGDEDEQFF
TRBV28,.,TRBJ1-1,CASSSTGRGTEAFF
TRBV7-2,many,TRBJ2-2,CASSLVAGMNTGELFF
TRBV6-6,.,TRBJ1-4,CASRPSSGPEKLFF
TRBV6-6,.,TRBJ1-1,CASSSPDGAMNTEAFF
TRBV6-5,few,TRBJ2-7,CASSQGFGIYEQYF
TRBV27,.,TRBJ1-1,CASSYDRRYTEAFF
TRBV7-2,.,TRBJ2-7,CASSSGLAGAWEQYF
TRBV5-5,few,TRBJ1-2,CASSLAGYDYGYTF
TRBV4-1,.,TRBJ2-1,CASSNFRDSHNEQFF
TRBV6-5,.,TRBJ1-1,CASSLLGAEAFF